This TCR beta chain was retrieved from a study of Ad26.COV2.S vaccination and SARS-CoV-2 variants. About the research overall: The trial was COV1001 and the donor's arm was Ad26.COV2.S. Study-level findings and limits: Across vaccine and placebo recipients, the breadth of non-spike TCRs was similar.

This clone came up a few times. Its antigen is not identified. Treatment described: about 20 received Ad26.COV2.S at low or high dose, single or two shots; about 5 received placebo; per-sample allocation not given. Collection of the samples took place on day 63 after the first injection of vaccine or placebo. This person who donated was an adult of 18-55 years in Boston. An Ad26 vector was used to express Wuhan-strain SARS-CoV-2 spike as the vaccine. The data were produced by immunoSEQ multiplex PCR, yet TCRdb's version contains in-frame clones alone and is incomplete. This table holds 300,000 to 400,000 clones, approximately 85% found once. This receptor was identified in a person aged 18 to 59 who received the Ad26.COV2.S COVID-19 vaccine or a placebo. The specimen comprised peripheral blood, sampled in a trial of Ad26.COV2.S vaccine versus placebo.

Here the CDR3 reads CSALTSGETQYF. The CDR3 DNA follows: TGCAGCGCCCTGACTAGCGGAGAGACCCAGTACTTC. The chain joins TRBV29-1 to TRBJ2-5; 9 bases align to TRBD2. Germline V CDR1 and CDR2: SQVTM, ANQGSEA. V dropped 7 bases and J dropped 4; count of bases not matched to a gene: 4. The CDR3 loop spans 12 amino acids. The full variable domain, with the rest looked up from reference TRBV29-1 and TRBJ2-5, is SAVISQKPSRDICQRGTSLTIQCQVDSQVTMMFWYRQQPGQSLTLIATANQGSEATYESGFVIDKFPISRPNLTFSTLTVSNMSPEDSSIYLCSALTSGETQYFGPGTRLLVL.